This T cell receptor beta chain was obtained from a study of CD8+ T cells in alopecia areata. Findings and limits, study-wide: Having just one nonresponder leaves the connection between baseline CD8+ expansion and response unresolved.

As to treatment: oral pan-JAK inhibitor, 5-10 mg twice daily. It was cDNA, reverse transcribed from extracted RNA, that served as the sequencing template. Sequencing used immunoSEQ multiplex PCR; TCRdb keeps in-frame clones, though not all of them. The sample shows some 190,000 clones, around 49% of them seen only once. The germline gives CDR1 LGHNA, CDR2 YNFKEQ. The CDR3 is made up of 14 amino acids. With 6 bases removed from V and 5 bases from J, the gap between germline ends came to 17 bases. A word on this clone: Its target is not known.

The starting material was CD8+ T cells sorted from blood, obtained at week 52, from a patient treated with tofacitinib. This chain connects TRBV4-2 to TRBJ2-7, with a possible D match to TRBD1 (5 bases). This clonotype originated in a human donor with alopecia areata. The CDR3: CASRTHRSGDEQYF. The DNA for the CDR3 is TGTGCCAGCAGAACCCACAGGTCCGGAGACGAGCAGTACTTC.